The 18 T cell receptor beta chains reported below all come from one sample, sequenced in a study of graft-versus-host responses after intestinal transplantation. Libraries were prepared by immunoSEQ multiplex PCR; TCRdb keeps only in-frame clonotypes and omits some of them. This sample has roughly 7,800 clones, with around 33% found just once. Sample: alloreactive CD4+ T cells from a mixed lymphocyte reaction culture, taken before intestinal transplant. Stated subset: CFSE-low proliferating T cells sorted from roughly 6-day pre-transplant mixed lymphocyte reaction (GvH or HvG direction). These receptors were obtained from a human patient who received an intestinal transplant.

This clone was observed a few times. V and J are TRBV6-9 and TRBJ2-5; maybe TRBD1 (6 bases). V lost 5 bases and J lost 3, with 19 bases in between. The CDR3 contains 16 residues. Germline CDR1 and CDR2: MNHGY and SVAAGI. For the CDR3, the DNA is TGTGCCAGCAGTGAATGGGGGCGCGGGCGGGAAGAGACCCAGTACTTC. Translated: CASSEWGRGREETQYF.

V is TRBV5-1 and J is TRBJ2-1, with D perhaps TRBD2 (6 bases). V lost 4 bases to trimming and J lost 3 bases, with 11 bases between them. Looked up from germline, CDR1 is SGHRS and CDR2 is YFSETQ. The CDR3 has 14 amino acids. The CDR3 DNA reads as TGCGCCAGCAGCGCATTCGGGGGCTACAATGAGCAGTTCTTC. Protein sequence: CASSAFGGYNEQFF.

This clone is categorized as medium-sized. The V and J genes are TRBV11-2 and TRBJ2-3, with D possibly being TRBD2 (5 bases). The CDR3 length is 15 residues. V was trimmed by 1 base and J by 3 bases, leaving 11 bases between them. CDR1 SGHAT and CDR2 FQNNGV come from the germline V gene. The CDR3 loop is CASSLGRRVTDTQYF. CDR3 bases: TGTGCCAGCAGCTTAGGGCGGCGGGTGACAGATACGCAGTATTTT.

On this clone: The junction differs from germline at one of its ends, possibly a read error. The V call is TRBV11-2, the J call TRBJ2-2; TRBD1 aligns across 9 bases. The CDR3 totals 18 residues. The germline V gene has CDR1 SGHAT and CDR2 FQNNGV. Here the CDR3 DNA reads TGTGCCAGCAGCTTAGTGAACGATAGGGACAGGGACCACCGGGGAGCTGTTTTT. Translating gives CASSLVNDRDRDHRGAVF. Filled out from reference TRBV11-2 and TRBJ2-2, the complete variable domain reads EAGVAQSPRYKIIEKRQSVAFWCNPISGHATLYWYQQILGQGPKLLIQFQNNGVVDDSQLPKDRFSAERLKGVDSTLKIQPAKLEDSAVYLCASSLVNDRDRDHRGAVFGEGSRLTVL.

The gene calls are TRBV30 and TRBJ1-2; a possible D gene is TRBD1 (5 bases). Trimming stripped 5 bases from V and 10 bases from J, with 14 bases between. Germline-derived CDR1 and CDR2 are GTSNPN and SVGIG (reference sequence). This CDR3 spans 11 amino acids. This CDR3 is CAWVSRELYTF. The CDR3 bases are TGTGCCTGGGTATCCAGGGAACTCTACACCTTC.

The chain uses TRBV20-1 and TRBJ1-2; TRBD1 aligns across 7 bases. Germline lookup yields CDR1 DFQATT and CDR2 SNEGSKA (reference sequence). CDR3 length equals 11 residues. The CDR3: CGGQENYGYTF. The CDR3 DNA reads TGCGGTGGACAGGAGAACTATGGCTACACCTTC.

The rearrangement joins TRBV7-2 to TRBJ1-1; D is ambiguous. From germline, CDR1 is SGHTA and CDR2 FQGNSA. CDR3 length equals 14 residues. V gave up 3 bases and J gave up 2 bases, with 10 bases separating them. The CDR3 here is CASSLVGRNTEAFF. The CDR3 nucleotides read TGTGCCAGCAGCTTGGTTGGCAGAAACACTGAAGCTTTCTTT.

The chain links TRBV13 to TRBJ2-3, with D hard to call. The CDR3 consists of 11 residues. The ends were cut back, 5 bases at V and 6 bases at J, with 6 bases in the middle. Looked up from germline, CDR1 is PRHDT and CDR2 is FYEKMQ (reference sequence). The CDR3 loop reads CASSQRDTQYF. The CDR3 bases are TGTGCCAGCAGCCAACGGGATACGCAGTATTTT.

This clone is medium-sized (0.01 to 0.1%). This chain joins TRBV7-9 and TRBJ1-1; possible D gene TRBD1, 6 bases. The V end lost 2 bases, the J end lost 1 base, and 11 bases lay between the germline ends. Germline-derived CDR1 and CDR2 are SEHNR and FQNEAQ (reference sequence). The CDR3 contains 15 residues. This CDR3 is CASSLYSRGNTEAFF. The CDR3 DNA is TGTGCCAGCAGCTTATATTCCAGGGGGAACACTGAAGCTTTCTTT. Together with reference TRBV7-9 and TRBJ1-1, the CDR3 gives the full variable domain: DTGVSQNPRHKITKRGQNVTFRCDPISEHNRLYWYRQTLGQGPEFLTYFQNEAQLEKSRLLSDRFSAERPKGSFSTLEIQRTEQGDSAMYLCASSLYSRGNTEAFFGQGTRLTVV.

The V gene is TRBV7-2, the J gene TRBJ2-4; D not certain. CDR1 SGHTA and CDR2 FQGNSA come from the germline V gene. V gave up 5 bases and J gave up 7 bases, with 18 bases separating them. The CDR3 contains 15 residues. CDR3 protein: CASSTSGPVSNIQYF. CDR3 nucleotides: TGTGCCAGCAGCACCTCAGGTCCTGTAAGCAACATTCAGTACTTC.

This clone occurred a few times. CDR3 sequence (DNA): TGTGCCATCAGAGCGGACAGGGGTAATTCACCCCTCCACTTT. This codes for CAIRADRGNSPLHF. The genes are TRBV6-5 and TRBJ1-6; 9 bases are shared with TRBD1. V was clipped by 10 bases and J by 6 bases; unmatched bases: 7. There are 14 residues in the CDR3. Germline CDR1 and CDR2: MNHEY and SVGAGI.

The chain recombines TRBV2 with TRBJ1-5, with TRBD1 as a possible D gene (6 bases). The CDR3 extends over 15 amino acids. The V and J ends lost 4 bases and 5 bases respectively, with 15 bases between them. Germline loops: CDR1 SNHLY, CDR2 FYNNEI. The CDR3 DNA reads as TGTGCCAGCAGTGCCCACCGGGCAGGGGATCAGCCCCAGCATTTT. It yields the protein CASSAHRAGDQPQHF.

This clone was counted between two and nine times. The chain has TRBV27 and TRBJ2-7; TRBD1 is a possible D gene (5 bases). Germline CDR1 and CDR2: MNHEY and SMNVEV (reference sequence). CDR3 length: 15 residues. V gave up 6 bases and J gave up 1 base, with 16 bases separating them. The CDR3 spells CASRSIYRRSYEQYF. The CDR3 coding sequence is TGTGCCAGCAGGAGTATATACAGGAGATCCTACGAGCAGTACTTC.

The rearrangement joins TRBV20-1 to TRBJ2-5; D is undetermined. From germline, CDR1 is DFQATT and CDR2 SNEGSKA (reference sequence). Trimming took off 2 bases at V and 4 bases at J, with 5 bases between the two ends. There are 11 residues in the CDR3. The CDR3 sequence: CSARPRETQYF. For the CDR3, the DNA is TGCAGTGCTAGACCCCGAGAGACCCAGTACTTC.

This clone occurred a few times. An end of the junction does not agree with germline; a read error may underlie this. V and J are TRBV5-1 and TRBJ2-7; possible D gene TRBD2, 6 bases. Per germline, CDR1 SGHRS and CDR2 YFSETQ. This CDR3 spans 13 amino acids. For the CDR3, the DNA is TGTGCCAGCAGCTTTTGGGGGGTCGGCGAGCAGTACTTC. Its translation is CASSFWGVGEQYF.

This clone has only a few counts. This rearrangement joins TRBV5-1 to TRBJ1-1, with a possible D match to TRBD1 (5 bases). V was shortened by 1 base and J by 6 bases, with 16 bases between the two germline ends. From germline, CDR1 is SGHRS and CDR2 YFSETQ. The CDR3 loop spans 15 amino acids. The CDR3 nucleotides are TGCGCCAGCAGCTTGAGCGTCGGGGGGACGGCTGAAGCTTTCTTT. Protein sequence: CASSLSVGGTAEAFF. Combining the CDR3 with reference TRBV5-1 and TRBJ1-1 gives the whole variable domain KAGVTQTPRYLIKTRGQQVTLSCSPISGHRSVSWYQQTPGQGLQFLFEYFSETQRNKGNFPGRFSGRQFSNSRSEMNVSTLELGDSALYLCASSLSVGGTAEAFFGQGTRLTVV.

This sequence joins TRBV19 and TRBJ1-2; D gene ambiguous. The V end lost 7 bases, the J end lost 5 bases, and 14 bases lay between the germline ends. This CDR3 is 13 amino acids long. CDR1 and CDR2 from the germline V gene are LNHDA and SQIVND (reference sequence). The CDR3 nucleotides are TGTGCCAGTACCCCATCTATATGGTATGGCTACACCTTC. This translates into CASTPSIWYGYTF. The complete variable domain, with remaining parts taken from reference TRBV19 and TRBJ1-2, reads DGGITQSPKYLFRKEGQNVTLSCEQNLNHDAMYWYRQDPGQGLRLIYYSQIVNDFQKGDIAEGYSVSREKKESFPLTVTSAQKNPTAFYLCASTPSIWYGYTFGSGTRLTVV.

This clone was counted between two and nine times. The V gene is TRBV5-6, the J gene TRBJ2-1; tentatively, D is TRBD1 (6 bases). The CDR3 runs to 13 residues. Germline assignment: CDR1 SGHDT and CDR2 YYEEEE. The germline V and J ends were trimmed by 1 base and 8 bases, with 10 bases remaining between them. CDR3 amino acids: CASSLRDIDEQFF. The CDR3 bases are TGTGCCAGCAGCTTGCGGGACATTGATGAGCAGTTCTTC. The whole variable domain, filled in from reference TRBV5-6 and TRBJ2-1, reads DAGVTQSPTHLIKTRGQQVTLRCSPKSGHDTVSWYQQALGQGPQFIFQYYEEEERQRGNFPDRFSGHQFPNYSSELNVNALLLGDSALYLCASSLRDIDEQFFGPGTRLTVL.